This T cell receptor beta chain appears in the sequencing data of a study of metastatic and nonmetastatic thyroid tumors. General observations from the study: Compared with benign nodules, malignant thyroid tumors were reported to have significantly higher TCR beta diversity in both blood and tumor.

No patient received treatment before thyroid surgery. V shed 3 bases and J 1 base; nucleotides not matched to a gene: 4. CDR1 is LGHDT, CDR2 YNNKEL, per germline (reference sequence). The CDR3 runs to 15 residues. This clone was detected many times. Its antigen is not known. TCRdb reprocessed the PCR reads via MiXCR. The repertoire holds about 16,000 clones, 24% seen once, with 13% in the top ten. Sequenced sample: tumor tissue. The TCR comes from a male donor with papillary thyroid cancer or a benign thyroid nodule (not recorded which). Some clones in this sample may be carry-over from other donors' samples. This chain links TRBV3-1 with TRBJ1-1; 8 nucleotides agree with TRBD1. This CDR3 is CASSQAGGGNTEAFF. CDR3 nucleotides: TGTGCCAGCAGCCAGGCAGGGGGCGGGAACACTGAAGCTTTCTTT.